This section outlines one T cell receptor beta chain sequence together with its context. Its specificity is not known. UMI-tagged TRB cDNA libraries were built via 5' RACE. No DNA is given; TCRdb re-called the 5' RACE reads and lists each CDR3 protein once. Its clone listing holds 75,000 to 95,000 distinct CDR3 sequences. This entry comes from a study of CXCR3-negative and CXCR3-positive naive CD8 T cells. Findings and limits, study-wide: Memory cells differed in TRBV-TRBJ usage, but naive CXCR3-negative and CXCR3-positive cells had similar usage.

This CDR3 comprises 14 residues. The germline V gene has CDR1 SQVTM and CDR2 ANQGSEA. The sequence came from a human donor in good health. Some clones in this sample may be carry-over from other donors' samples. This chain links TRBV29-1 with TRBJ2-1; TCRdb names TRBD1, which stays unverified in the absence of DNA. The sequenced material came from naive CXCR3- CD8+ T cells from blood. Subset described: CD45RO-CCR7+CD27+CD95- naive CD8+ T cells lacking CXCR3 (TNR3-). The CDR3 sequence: CSVEETGGYNEQFF.